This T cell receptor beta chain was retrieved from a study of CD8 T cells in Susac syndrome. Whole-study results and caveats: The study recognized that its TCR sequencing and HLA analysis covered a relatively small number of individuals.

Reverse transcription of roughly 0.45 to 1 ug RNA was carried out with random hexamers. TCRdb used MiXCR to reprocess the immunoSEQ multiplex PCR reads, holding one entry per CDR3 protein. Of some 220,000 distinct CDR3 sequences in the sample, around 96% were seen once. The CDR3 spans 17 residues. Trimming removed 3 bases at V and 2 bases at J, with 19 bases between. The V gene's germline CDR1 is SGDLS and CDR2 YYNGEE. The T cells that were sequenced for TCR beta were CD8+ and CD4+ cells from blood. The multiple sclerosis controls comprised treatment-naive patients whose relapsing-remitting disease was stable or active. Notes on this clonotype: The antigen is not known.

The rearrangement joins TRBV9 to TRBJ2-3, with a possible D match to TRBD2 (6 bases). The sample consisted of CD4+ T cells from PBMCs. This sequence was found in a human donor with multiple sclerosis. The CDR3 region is CASSALPAGRYTDTQYF. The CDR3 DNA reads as TGTGCCAGCAGCGCGCTCCCCGCGGGGAGGTACACAGATACGCAGTATTTT.